Listed here is a single T cell receptor (beta chain). Its antigen is unknown. It has no much larger one-base neighbor in the sample; base qualities were not kept. Each collaborating institution followed its own protocols to collect whole blood in K2EDTA tubes. For TCRbeta analysis, collaborators shipped samples in one of three forms: frozen whole blood, isolated PBMCs, or DNA extracted from either of those sample types. The immunoSEQ Assay, a bias-controlled multiplex PCR, was used to amplify TCRbeta CDR3 regions from genomic DNA. Concerning the study's data processing: The number of nucleated cells in each sample was estimated by amplification of reference gene primers within the assay. To quantify the absolute abundance of each unique TCRbeta CDR3 rearrangement, sequence reads were collapsed and filtered. Productive Simpson clonality was computed per sample as the square root of Simpson's diversity index over productive rearrangements. Held by TCRdb, this immuneACCESS table contains in-frame sequences only and omits some clones. Under half of the omission traces to an unresolved V gene where checked; the cause of the rest is unknown. D and trimming were read from the DNA, whereas the V and J calls and clone size are those reported in that table. For this sample the table gives approximately 37,000 clones, of which just over 85% were detected only once. The ten largest clones take up approximately 5.4% of the sample.

This sample was taken from a study of blood T cell repertoires in COVID-19 (TCRdb year 2020). Background on the whole study: Collaborator samples came from the United States, Italy and Spain and covered acute and convalescent phases of COVID-19. The material from the prospective study consisted of cDNA or gDNA derived from T cells, B-cell-depleted T cells, or PBMCs. Subjects who had been exposed to COVID-19, were actively infected with it, or had recovered from it provided the deeply sampled blood TCRbeta repertoires that made up the dataset. The repertoires were made available in a free public database intended to serve as a resource for research on the immune response to SARS-CoV-2. Samples came from the ongoing ImmuneRACE study (first 160 participants) plus 1,254 subjects from 6 global collaborators. A de-identified subject ID, COVID-19 status, age in years and sex were almost always included in the sample metadata. Where available, HLA class I and class II types were obtained from metadata supplied by the sample provider rather than from assay-based typing. Results and caveats for the whole study, not just this receptor: The quantity of clinical and demographic metadata differed by source and by participant and was supplied without curation.

Source material: peripheral blood. The receptor was isolated from a man aged 35 to 55 with active COVID-19.

The CDR3 has the sequence CASSGTAYATNEKLFF. In nucleotides, the sequence is TGTGCCAGCAGCGGGACTGCTTATGCAACTAATGAAAAACTGTTTTTT. This receptor chain uses TRBV3-1 (or the pseudogene TRBV3-2) and TRBJ1-4; the D region possibly corresponds to TRBD1 (5 bases align). CDR3 length: 16 amino acids, cysteine to phenylalanine. Only CDR3 DNA remains: 48 bases, in frame from the first base. V was cut back by 5 bases and J by 0 bases, leaving a gap of 13 bases between them. CDR1 LGHDT and CDR2 YNNKEL are derived from the germline V gene (reference sequence).